These 21 T cell receptor beta chains were sequenced from one sample in a study of blood T cell repertoires in COVID-19. Profiling relied on immunoSEQ multiplex PCR, and the TCRdb table lists in-frame clones only, not all of them. Of 300,000 to 400,000 clones listed, around 87% are singletons. Sample: peripheral blood. Receptor source: a woman in her sixties or seventies with COVID-19, enrolled during active disease.

The rearrangement uses TRBV6-6 and TRBJ2-5; 8 bases match TRBD2. The J segment lost 9 bases and the V segment lost 8 bases, leaving 14 bases of the junction unmatched. Germline assignment: CDR1 MNHNY and CDR2 SVGAGI (reference sequence). The length of the CDR3 is 14 residues. The CDR3, as DNA: TGTGCCAGCCTCTCAGGACTAGCCGACCGGGCCCAGTACTTC. As protein: CASLSGLADRAQYF.

This clone appeared once. The gene calls are TRBV20-1 and TRBJ2-7, with D maybe TRBD1 (6 bases). CDR1 and CDR2 (germline): DFQATT, SNEGSKA (reference sequence). V was cut by 3 bases and J by 3 bases, with 18 bases left in between. CDR3 size: 15 residues. Written as DNA, the CDR3 is TGCAGTGCTAGTAGGGGGTCGGGGTTAGACTACGAGCAGTACTTC. Translated: CSASRGSGLDYEQYF.

This clone was seen only once. The chain links TRBV11-2 to TRBJ1-1; D gene uncertain. Germline V gene data show CDR1 as SGHAT and CDR2 as FQNNGV. CDR3 size: 13 residues. V shed 4 bases and J shed 4 bases, with 10 bases lying between them. For the CDR3, the DNA is TGTGCCAGCAGCTCCGGAGGTAGCACTGAAGCTTTCTTT. The encoded protein is CASSSGGSTEAFF. Supplemented by reference TRBV11-2 and TRBJ1-1, the full variable domain reads EAGVAQSPRYKIIEKRQSVAFWCNPISGHATLYWYQQILGQGPKLLIQFQNNGVVDDSQLPKDRFSAERLKGVDSTLKIQPAKLEDSAVYLCASSSGGSTEAFFGQGTRLTVV.

This CDR3 reads CASSPPPGLAGGTAKNIQYF. The CDR3 bases are TGTGCCAGCAGTCCGCCGCCGGGACTAGCGGGGGGGACAGCCAAAAACATTCAGTACTTC. The chain joins TRBV6-6 to TRBJ2-4; 16 bases map to TRBD2. V lost 5 bases, J lost 0 bases, and 10 bases stayed unmatched. There are 20 residues in the CDR3. Germline CDR1 reads MNHNY; CDR2 reads SVGAGI (reference sequence).

In its sample, this clone was seen a few times. The rearrangement joins TRBV5-1 to TRBJ1-2, with TRBD1 as a possible D gene (5 bases). The CDR3 sequence is 14 residues long. The V gene lost 3 bases and the J gene lost 6 bases, with 15 bases spanning the gap. Per the germline V gene, CDR1 is SGHRS and CDR2 is YFSETQ. The CDR3 loop is CASSSTSGSNGYTF. CDR3 coding DNA: TGCGCCAGCAGCTCAACCTCAGGGTCCAATGGCTACACCTTC.

This chain connects TRBV19 to TRBJ2-7, with 8 bases identical to TRBD2. The CDR3 runs to 15 residues. CDR1 and CDR2 from the germline V gene are LNHDA and SQIVND (reference sequence). V shed 5 bases, J shed 2 bases, and the junction held 8 bases outside the gene matches. The CDR3 protein is CASSDTSGTPYEQYF. Written as DNA, the CDR3 is TGTGCCAGTAGTGATACTAGCGGAACTCCCTACGAGCAGTACTTC. The full variable domain, with the rest looked up from reference TRBV19 and TRBJ2-7, is DGGITQSPKYLFRKEGQNVTLSCEQNLNHDAMYWYRQDPGQGLRLIYYSQIVNDFQKGDIAEGYSVSREKKESFPLTVTSAQKNPTAFYLCASSDTSGTPYEQYFGPGTRLTVT.

The rearrangement joins TRBV3-1 (or the pseudogene TRBV3-2) to TRBJ2-4; 10 bases fit TRBD1. Germline V CDR1 and CDR2: LGHDT, YNNKEL (reference sequence). The V gene end was trimmed by 6 bases and the J gene end by 8 bases; junction bases not matched to a gene: 10. The CDR3 totals 15 residues. The CDR3 spells CASSKGQGDRDIQYF. Here the CDR3 DNA reads TGTGCCAGCAGTAAAGGACAGGGGGATAGGGACATTCAGTACTTC.

The rearrangement links TRBV6-5 to TRBJ2-5; possible D gene TRBD2, 6 bases. Germline CDR1 MNHEY, CDR2 SVGAGI. This CDR3 spans 12 amino acids. V was cut by 7 bases and J by 6 bases, with 12 bases left in between. The DNA for the CDR3 is TGTGCCAGCAACTCTGGCGGGAAGACCCAGTACTTC. This codes for CASNSGGKTQYF.

The table lists this clone with a few counts. The rearrangement uses TRBV15 and TRBJ1-5, with a weak D call TRBD1 (6 bases). Trimming stripped 7 bases from V and 6 bases from J, with 13 bases between. Germline V lookup: CDR1 LNHNV, CDR2 YYDKDF (reference sequence). CDR3 size: 13 residues. DNA of the CDR3: TGTGCCACCACCTCAGGGGTGGCTCAGCCCCAGCATTTT. This translates into CATTSGVAQPQHF.

This chain uses TRBV2 with TRBJ2-5; 9 bases are shared with TRBD1. Trimming cost V 3 bases and J 5 bases; bases outside gene matches: 4. This CDR3 region has 14 residues. Per the germline V gene, CDR1 is SNHLY and CDR2 is FYNNEI. CDR3 sequence: CASSDNRGRETQYF. The CDR3 nucleotides are TGTGCCAGCAGTGACAACAGGGGGCGGGAGACCCAGTACTTC. Full variable domain (outside the CDR3, taken from reference TRBV2 and TRBJ2-5): EPEVTQTPSHQVTQMGQEVILRCVPISNHLYFYWYRQILGQKVEFLVSFYNNEISEKSEIFDDQFSVERPDGSNFTLKIRSTKLEDSAMYFCASSDNRGRETQYFGPGTRLLVL.

This rearrangement joins TRBV30 to TRBJ1-4; D may be TRBD1 (5 bases). Germline V gene data show CDR1 as GTSNPN and CDR2 as SVGIG (reference sequence). This CDR3 comprises 15 residues. V lost 1 base and J lost 0, with 9 bases in between. The CDR3 protein is CAWSARGSTNEKLFF. Here the CDR3 DNA reads TGTGCCTGGAGTGCTCGGGGGTCAACTAATGAAAAACTGTTTTTT.

The CDR3 nucleotides read TGTGCCAGCAGTGGGGAGGGCAGGAACACCGGGGAGCTGTTTTTT. It yields the protein CASSGEGRNTGELFF. This sequence joins TRBV2 and TRBJ2-2, with 7 positions matching TRBD2. V was pared by 4 bases and J by 1 base, with 3 bases of the junction left unmatched. Germline loops: CDR1 SNHLY, CDR2 FYNNEI. The CDR3 consists of 15 residues.

This clone was seen repeatedly, ten times or more. This chain connects TRBV12-3 or TRBV12-4 to TRBJ2-7, with D unclear. V gave up 3 bases and J gave up 3 bases, with 3 bases separating them. This CDR3 comprises 11 residues. The CDR3 sequence is CASSFHYEQYF. CDR3 DNA: TGTGCCAGCAGTTTCCACTACGAGCAGTACTTC.

This clone was recorded once. This chain links TRBV11-2 with TRBJ1-1; D unresolved. The CDR3 runs to 13 residues. Looked up from germline, CDR1 is SGHAT and CDR2 is FQNNGV. Trimming pared 1 base from V and 0 bases from J, leaving 3 bases between. CDR3 DNA sequence: TGTGCCAGCAGCTTAGGTATGAACACTGAAGCTTTCTTT. It specifies CASSLGMNTEAFF.

The chain employs TRBV18 and TRBJ1-6; D gene uncertain. The CDR3 spans 13 residues. V was trimmed by 7 bases and J by 9 bases, leaving 13 bases between them. CDR1 is KGHSH and CDR2 is LQKENI in the germline V gene. DNA of the CDR3: TGTGCCAGCTACCGGGAAGCAGGTTCACCCCTCCACTTT. This translates into CASYREAGSPLHF.

In its sample, this clone was seen a few times. The V and J genes are TRBV19 and TRBJ1-5; 7 bases are shared with TRBD1. V trimming: 3 bases; J trimming: 5 bases; junction bases outside the gene matches: 10. CDR3 size: 16 residues. The germline V gene has CDR1 LNHDA and CDR2 SQIVND (reference sequence). The CDR3 DNA reads as TGTGCCAGTAGTATGGGACAGTTGGGAGGCCATCAGCCCCAGCATTTT. It yields the protein CASSMGQLGGHQPQHF.

J is TRBJ1-4 and V is TRBV28; D might be TRBD1 (5 bases). Trimming shortened V by 7 bases and J by 8 bases, and 17 bases separated the two germline ends. Looked up from germline, CDR1 is MDHEN and CDR2 is SYDVKM. The CDR3 is 14 residues long. The CDR3 DNA reads as TGTGCCAGCACCATGACGGCAGGGTACGAAAAACTGTTTTTT. Translated, it gives CASTMTAGYEKLFF.

The chain links TRBV19 to TRBJ1-2; 8 bases fit TRBD1. The germline V gene has CDR1 LNHDA and CDR2 SQIVND (reference sequence). The CDR3 consists of 14 residues. V lost 4 bases, J lost 3 bases, and 4 bases stayed unmatched. This CDR3 reads CASSTGGAYYGYTF. For the CDR3, the DNA is TGTGCCAGTAGTACAGGGGGCGCATACTATGGCTACACCTTC.

The V gene is TRBV27, the J gene TRBJ1-2; a weak D match, TRBD1 (5 bases). Trimming shortened V by 6 bases and J by 5 bases, and 10 bases separated the two germline ends. CDR3 length: 12 residues. Per the germline V gene, CDR1 is MNHEY and CDR2 is SMNVEV (reference sequence). The CDR3 reads CASRGGPYGYTF. For the CDR3, the DNA is TGTGCCAGCAGGGGGGGACCTTATGGCTACACCTTC.

The chain combines TRBV15 with TRBJ1-1; a weak D match, TRBD1 (6 bases). The CDR3 totals 15 residues. V was trimmed by 0 bases and J by 4 bases, leaving 12 bases between them. CDR1 and CDR2 from the germline V gene are LNHNV and YYDKDF (reference sequence). CDR3 nucleotides: TGTGCCACCAGCAGAGATAAAGGGGGATCCACTGAAGCTTTCTTT. Translating gives CATSRDKGGSTEAFF.

The chain links TRBV27 to TRBJ1-5, with D perhaps matching TRBD1 (6 bases). Germline CDR1 MNHEY, CDR2 SMNVEV (reference sequence). Trimming took 0 bases from V and 6 from J, leaving 15 bases between them. The CDR3 totals 16 residues. CDR3 protein: CASSLSGVGAGQPQHF. The CDR3 DNA follows: TGTGCCAGCAGTTTATCGGGAGTGGGGGCAGGTCAGCCCCAGCATTTT.